This is a list of T cell receptor beta chains from one sample in a study of shared clonotypes between healthy human individuals. The assay was immunoSEQ multiplex PCR, and TCRdb's table has in-frame clones only and misses some. The sample yields about 580,000 clones, about 98% seen once. The specimen was naive CD8+ T cells sorted from blood. The receptor source for this set is a man younger than 45 in good health. The CDR3 runs from the conserved cysteine through the conserved F or W. Each record gives: clone size, V gene, D gene, J gene, CDR3 protein, CDR3 DNA. The D gene is left open where the match is weak. Expanded clones are given a class, and other clones once, few, many or no size at all.

NA	TRBV4-1	TRBD2	TRBJ2-1	CASSQDPGTRTYNEQFF	TGCGCCAGCAGCCAAGACCCCGGGACTAGGACCTACAATGAGCAGTTCTTC
NA	TRBV2	TRBD2	TRBJ2-1	CASSPFGRAINEQFF	TGTGCCAGTTCCCCGTTCGGGAGGGCCATCAATGAGCAGTTCTTC
NA	TRBV7-9	TRBD2	TRBJ2-1	CASSPVPGLAGYNEQFF	TGTGCCAGCAGCCCGGTGCCGGGACTAGCGGGATACAATGAGCAGTTCTTC
NA	TRBV30	TRBD2	TRBJ2-1	CASEREEVYEQFF	TGTGCCTCGGAGCGGGAGGAGGTGTATGAGCAGTTCTTC
NA	TRBV2	NA	TRBJ1-5	CASSPGSGSNQPQHF	TGTGCCAGCAGTCCAGGAAGTGGTAGCAATCAGCCCCAGCATTTT
NA	TRBV6-6	NA	TRBJ2-7	CASSDGHYYEQYF	TGTGCCAGCAGTGATGGACACTACTACGAGCAGTACTTC
NA	TRBV29-1	NA	TRBJ2-7	CSVAYLAQTYEQYF	TGCAGCGTCGCCTATCTGGCGCAAACCTACGAGCAGTACTTC
NA	TRBV28	TRBD2	TRBJ2-5	CASSNTGGQETQYF	TGTGCCAGCAGTAACACGGGGGGGCAAGAGACCCAGTACTTC
once	TRBV5-6	NA	TRBJ2-7	CASSLTRPDTSNYYEQYF	TGTGCCAGCAGCTTAACCCGTCCGGACACTTCTAATTACTACGAGCAGTACTTC
NA	TRBV7-9	NA	TRBJ2-1	CASSLRGSSGYNEQFF	TGTGCCAGCAGCCTCCGGGGGAGTTCGGGTTACAATGAGCAGTTCTTC
NA	TRBV6-1	NA	TRBJ1-2	CASSDGQPIYGYTF	TGTGCCAGCAGTGACGGGCAGCCCATCTATGGCTACACCTTC
NA	TRBV7-9	NA	TRBJ2-7	CASLGDGSYEQYF	TGTGCCAGCCTCGGGGACGGCTCCTACGAGCAGTACTTC
once	TRBV20-1	NA	TRBJ2-7	CSVGAPYEQYF	TGCAGTGTCGGTGCGCCCTACGAGCAGTACTTC
NA	TRBV7-9	TRBD2	TRBJ2-1	CASSLLGLAGDRLNEQFF	TGTGCCAGCAGCTTATTGGGACTAGCGGGAGATCGCCTTAATGAGCAGTTCTTC
NA	TRBV18	TRBD1	TRBJ2-5	CASSPWDRGLQETQYF	TGTGCCAGCTCTCCTTGGGACAGGGGCCTGCAAGAGACCCAGTACTTC
NA	TRBV30	NA	TRBJ2-3	CALTKADTQYF	TGTGCCTTAACCAAAGCAGATACGCAGTATTTT
NA	TRBV7-9	NA	TRBJ2-1	CASSLEGLEFMNEQFF	TGTGCCAGCAGCTTAGAAGGGCTAGAGTTCATGAATGAGCAGTTCTTC
NA	TRBV5-1	NA	TRBJ2-1	CASSLGPGSYNEQFF	TGCGCCAGCAGCTTAGGTCCTGGCTCCTACAATGAGCAGTTCTTC
NA	TRBV5-8	TRBD2	TRBJ2-1	CASSFSGRANEQFF	TGTGCCAGCAGCTTTAGCGGGAGGGCCAATGAGCAGTTCTTC
NA	TRBV7-2	TRBD2	TRBJ2-1	CASSLLAGGHVNEQFF	TGTGCCAGCAGCTTGCTAGCGGGAGGGCATGTGAATGAGCAGTTCTTC
NA	TRBV6-5	NA	TRBJ2-7	CASSYYGGSHEQYF	TGTGCCAGCAGTTACTATGGGGGCAGCCACGAGCAGTACTTC
NA	TRBV6-1	NA	TRBJ1-1	CASSEGLNTEAFF	TGTGCCAGCAGTGAGGGATTAAACACTGAAGCTTTCTTT
NA	TRBV10-3	NA	TRBJ2-7	CAISDYYEQYF	TGTGCCATCAGTGACTACTACGAGCAGTACTTC
NA	TRBV27	NA	TRBJ1-4	CASSLIATNEKLFF	TGTGCCAGCAGTTTAATCGCAACTAATGAAAAACTGTTTTTT
NA	TRBV27	NA	TRBJ2-7	CASSWSRAYEQYF	TGTGCCAGCAGTTGGTCGAGAGCCTACGAGCAGTACTTC
NA	TRBV4-3	NA	TRBJ1-2	CASSQDLWVRGYTF	TGCGCCAGCAGCCAAGATTTGTGGGTGCGGGGCTACACCTTC
NA	TRBV7-9	NA	TRBJ1-1	CASSPPLGGNTEAFF	TGTGCCAGCAGCCCCCCTCTCGGGGGTAACACTGAAGCTTTCTTT
NA	TRBV7-9	NA	TRBJ2-5	CASSLGQVGSQETQYF	TGTGCCAGCAGCTTGGGGCAGGTGGGCAGCCAAGAGACCCAGTACTTC
NA	TRBV5-8	NA	TRBJ2-1	CASSLALFGEQFF	TGTGCCAGCAGCTTGGCCTTGTTCGGGGAGCAGTTCTTC
NA	TRBV28	TRBD1	TRBJ1-2	CASGDRSLNGYTF	TGTGCCAGCGGGGACAGGTCATTGAATGGCTACACCTTC
once	TRBV27	NA	TRBJ2-7	CASSLGGRLSYEQYF	TGTGCCAGCAGTTTAGGGGGCAGGCTCTCCTACGAGCAGTACTTC
NA	TRBV7-6	TRBD1	TRBJ1-4	CASSSHDREAEKLFF	TGTGCCAGCAGCTCGCACGACAGGGAGGCTGAAAAACTGTTTTTT
NA	TRBV5-1	NA	TRBJ2-2	CASSPPGQGPTGELFF	TGCGCCAGCAGCCCCCCGGGGCAGGGGCCCACCGGGGAGCTGTTTTTT
NA	TRBV9	TRBD2	TRBJ2-7	CASSESGTYEQYF	TGTGCCAGCAGCGAAAGCGGGACCTACGAGCAGTACTTC
NA	TRBV7-9	NA	TRBJ2-7	CASSPDWTGYEQYF	TGTGCCAGCAGCCCGGATTGGACGGGCTACGAGCAGTACTTC
once	TRBV27	NA	TRBJ2-2	CASSLGLLNTGELFF	TGTGCCAGCAGTTTAGGACTGTTAAACACCGGGGAGCTGTTTTTT
NA	TRBV6-6	NA	TRBJ2-1	CASSPEGGREQFF	TGTGCCAGCAGTCCCGAGGGTGGACGTGAGCAGTTCTTC
NA	TRBV29-1	NA	TRBJ2-2	CSVEDTAGGTGELFF	TGCAGCGTTGAAGATACGGCAGGGGGGACCGGGGAGCTGTTTTTT
NA	TRBV10-2	NA	TRBJ1-1	CASSESWAALAEAFF	TGCGCCAGCAGTGAGTCCTGGGCGGCCCTGGCTGAAGCTTTCTTT
NA	TRBV29-1	TRBD2	TRBJ2-5	CSVDVRPGGETQYF	TGCAGCGTTGATGTCCGACCGGGGGGGGAGACCCAGTACTTC
NA	TRBV11-2	TRBD2	TRBJ2-1	CASSTRTSGKNEQFF	TGTGCCAGCAGCACCAGGACTAGCGGGAAGAATGAGCAGTTCTTC
NA	TRBV5-5	NA	TRBJ2-1	CASSSGLNEQFF	TGTGCCAGCAGCTCGGGCCTCAATGAGCAGTTCTTC
NA	TRBV7-6	TRBD2	TRBJ2-7	CASSRAQVAGGLGDEQYF	TGTGCCAGCAGCCGTGCTCAGGTGGCGGGAGGGTTGGGGGACGAGCAGTACTTC
NA	TRBV10-1	TRBD1	TRBJ1-2	CASSPTGDANYGYTF	TGCGCCAGCAGTCCTACAGGGGACGCTAACTATGGCTACACCTTC
NA	TRBV5-8	NA	TRBJ2-7	CASTPRGRAPRASYEQYF	TGTGCCAGCACCCCTCGTGGGCGCGCCCCCAGGGCGAGCTACGAGCAGTACTTC
once	TRBV19	NA	TRBJ1-5	CASSFSGGGSNQPQHF	TGTGCCAGTAGTTTTTCGGGAGGTGGAAGCAATCAGCCCCAGCATTTT
NA	TRBV7-2	NA	TRBJ2-1	CASSLNGGGSLDEQFF	TGTGCCAGCAGCTTAAATGGGGGTGGTTCTTTGGATGAGCAGTTCTTC
NA	TRBV23-1	TRBD1	TRBJ1-5	CASSHPDRRNYSNQPQHF	TGCGCCAGCAGTCACCCGGACAGGCGAAATTATAGCAATCAGCCCCAGCATTTT